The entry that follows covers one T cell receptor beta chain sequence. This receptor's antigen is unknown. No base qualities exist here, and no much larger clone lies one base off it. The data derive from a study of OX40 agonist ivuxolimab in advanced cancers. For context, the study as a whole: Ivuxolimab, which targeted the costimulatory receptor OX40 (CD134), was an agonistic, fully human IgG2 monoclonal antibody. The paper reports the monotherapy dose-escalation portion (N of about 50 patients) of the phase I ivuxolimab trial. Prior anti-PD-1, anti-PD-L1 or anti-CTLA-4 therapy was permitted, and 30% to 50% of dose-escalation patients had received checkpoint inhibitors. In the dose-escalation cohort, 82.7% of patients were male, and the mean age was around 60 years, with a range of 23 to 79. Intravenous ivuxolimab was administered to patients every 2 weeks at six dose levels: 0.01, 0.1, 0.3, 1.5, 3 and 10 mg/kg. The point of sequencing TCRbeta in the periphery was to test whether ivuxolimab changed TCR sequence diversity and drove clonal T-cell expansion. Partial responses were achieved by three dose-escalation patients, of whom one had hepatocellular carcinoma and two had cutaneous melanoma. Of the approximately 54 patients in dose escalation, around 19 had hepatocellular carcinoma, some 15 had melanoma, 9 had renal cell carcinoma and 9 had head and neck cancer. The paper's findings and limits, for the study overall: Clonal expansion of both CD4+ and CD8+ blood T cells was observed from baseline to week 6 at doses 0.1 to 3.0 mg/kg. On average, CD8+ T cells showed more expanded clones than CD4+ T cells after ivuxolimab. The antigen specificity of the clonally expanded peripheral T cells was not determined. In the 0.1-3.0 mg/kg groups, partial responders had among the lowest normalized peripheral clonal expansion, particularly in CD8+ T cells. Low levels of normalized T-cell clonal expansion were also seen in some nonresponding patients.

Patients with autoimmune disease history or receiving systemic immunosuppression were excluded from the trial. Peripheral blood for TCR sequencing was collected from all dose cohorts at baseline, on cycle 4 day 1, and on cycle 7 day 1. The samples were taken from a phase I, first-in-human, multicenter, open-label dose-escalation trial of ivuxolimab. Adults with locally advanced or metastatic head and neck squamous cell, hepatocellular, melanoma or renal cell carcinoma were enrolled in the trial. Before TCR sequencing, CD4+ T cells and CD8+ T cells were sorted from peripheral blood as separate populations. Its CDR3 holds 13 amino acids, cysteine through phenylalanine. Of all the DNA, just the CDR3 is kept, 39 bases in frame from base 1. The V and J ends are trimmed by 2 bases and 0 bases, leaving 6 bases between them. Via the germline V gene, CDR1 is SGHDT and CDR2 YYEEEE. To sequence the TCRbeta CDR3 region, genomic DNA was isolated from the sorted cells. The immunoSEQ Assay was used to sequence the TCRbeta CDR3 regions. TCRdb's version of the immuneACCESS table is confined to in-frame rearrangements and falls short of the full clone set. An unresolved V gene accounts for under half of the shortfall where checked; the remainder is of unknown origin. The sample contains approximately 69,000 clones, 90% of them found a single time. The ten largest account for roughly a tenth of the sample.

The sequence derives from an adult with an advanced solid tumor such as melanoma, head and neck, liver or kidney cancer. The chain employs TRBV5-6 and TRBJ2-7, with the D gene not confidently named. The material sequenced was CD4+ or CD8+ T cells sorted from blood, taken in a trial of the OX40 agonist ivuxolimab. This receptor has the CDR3 CASSLTASYEQYF. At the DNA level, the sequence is TGTGCCAGCAGCTTAACAGCCTCCTACGAGCAGTACTTC.